This is a list of T cell receptor beta chains from one sample in a study of cytomegalovirus exposure and HLA in healthy donors. Libraries were prepared by immunoSEQ multiplex PCR; TCRdb keeps only in-frame clonotypes and omits some of them. In the table there are under 75,000 clones, approximately 96% of which are singletons. The sequenced material came from PBMCs. The receptors here all came from a woman between 18 and 29 years old in good health and CMV-seropositive. CDR3s include the opening cysteine and the closing phenylalanine or tryptophan. The order of the fields is clone size, J gene, D gene, V gene, CDR3 protein, CDR3 DNA. The D gene is left open where the match is weak. Expanded clones get a size class; other rows say once, few or many, or leave the size out.

- TRBJ2-7 TRBD2 TRBV7-9 CASSLEYGTSGMYEQYF TGTGCCAGCAGCTTAGAATATGGGACTAGCGGGATGTACGAGCAGTACTTC
- TRBJ2-5 TRBD2 TRBV28 CASTTPRGVLQETQYF TGTGCCAGCACCACTCCCCGGGGGGTACTCCAAGAGACCCAGTACTTC
- TRBJ2-5 - TRBV27 CASRPGYEETQYF TGTGCCAGCAGACCAGGGTATGAAGAGACCCAGTACTTC
- TRBJ2-7 - TRBV28 CASSLPTGLSYEQYF TGTGCCAGCAGTCTCCCAACAGGGCTCTCCTACGAGCAGTACTTC
- TRBJ1-5 - TRBV28 CASRTNRVRSQPQHF TGTGCCAGCAGGACGAACAGGGTAAGGAGTCAGCCCCAGCATTTT
- TRBJ2-1 - TRBV2 CASSVGGMGRNEQFF TGTGCCAGCAGTGTGGGAGGAATGGGAAGAAATGAGCAGTTCTTC
once TRBJ1-5 - TRBV6-5 CASSYSSRDQPQHF TGTGCCAGCAGTTACTCTTCTCGTGATCAGCCCCAGCATTTT
- TRBJ2-1 - TRBV19 CASSMNSRNEQFF TGTGCCAGTAGTATGAACAGTAGGAATGAGCAGTTCTTC
- TRBJ2-4 - TRBV7-3 CASSRGGGPDIQYF TGTGCCAGCAGCCGAGGGGGGGGTCCGGACATTCAGTACTTC
- TRBJ2-1 - TRBV7-5 CARSLQGQFF TGTGCCAGAAGCTTACAGGGGCAGTTCTTC
- TRBJ2-7 TRBD1 TRBV19 CASSINRGSEQYF TGTGCCAGTAGTATCAACAGGGGATCCGAGCAGTACTTC
- TRBJ2-1 - TRBV5-8 CASSFWGQGEQFF TGTGCCAGCAGCTTTTGGGGGCAGGGTGAGCAGTTCTTC
- TRBJ2-3 - TRBV2 CASTAAQLAYSSTDTQYF TGTGCCAGCACCGCCGCCCAATTAGCATACTCTAGCACAGATACGCAGTATTTT
- TRBJ2-7 - TRBV13 CASSHPSGGQYF TGTGCCAGCAGCCACCCCTCCGGGGGGCAGTACTTC
- TRBJ2-2 TRBD2 TRBV28 CASSLVAGRGTGELFF TGTGCCAGCAGTTTAGTGGCTGGGCGGGGGACCGGGGAGCTGTTTTTT
once TRBJ2-1 TRBD2 TRBV6-1 CASSEARTSGTKQFF TGTGCCAGCAGTGAAGCCAGGACTAGCGGGACAAAGCAGTTCTTC
- TRBJ1-4 - TRBV28 CASMRGGEKLFF TGTGCCAGCATGAGGGGGGGTGAAAAACTGTTTTTT
- TRBJ2-1 - TRBV28 CASSLSSAYNEQFF TGTGCCAGCAGTTTATCTAGCGCCTACAATGAGCAGTTCTTC
- TRBJ1-4 - TRBV25-1 CASSPAGEKLFF TGTGCCAGCAGCCCGGCAGGTGAAAAACTGTTTTTT
- TRBJ2-1 - TRBV5-4 CASSFPGSSYNEQFF TGTGCCAGCAGCTTCCCGGGGAGCTCCTACAATGAGCAGTTCTTC
- TRBJ2-5 - TRBV10-3 CAISGRGQETQYF TGTGCCATCAGTGGGCGGGGCCAAGAGACCCAGTACTTC
- TRBJ2-7 - TRBV9 CASSGRDLNEQYF TGTGCCAGCAGCGGCCGGGATCTCAACGAGCAGTACTTC
- TRBJ2-5 TRBD2 TRBV27 CASSPGLAGWETQYF TGTGCCAGCAGCCCGGGACTAGCGGGTTGGGAGACCCAGTACTTC
- TRBJ2-7 - TRBV10-2 CASSDGGPEQYF TGCGCCAGCAGTGACGGAGGGCCCGAGCAGTACTTC